This TCR beta chain was recorded in a study of shared clonotypes between healthy human individuals. The germline V gene encodes CDR1 MDHEN and CDR2 SYDVKM. Trimming took 6 bases from V and 4 from J, leaving 7 bases between them. This CDR3 contains 11 residues. The repertoire was sequenced with immunoSEQ multiplex PCR; TCRdb's copy has only in-frame clones and lacks some. Of over a million clones in the sample, around 78% are singletons; the top ten hold 0.55% to 0.7%. This clone occurred once. Other DNA sequences of this sample code for an identical CDR3. The clonotype was recovered from a man aged 18 to 35 in good health. Some clones in this sample may be carry-over from other donors' samples. Sequenced sample: memory CD4+ T cells from PBMCs. Subset noted: CD45RA-negative fraction. The chain links TRBV28 to TRBJ2-7; D ambiguous. The CDR3 DNA follows: TGTGCCAGCAGCCTAAAGTACGAGCAGTACTTC. It codes for CASSLKYEQYF.